This T cell receptor beta chain was identified during a study of Tregs in tolerant kidney transplant recipients. Here immunoSEQ multiplex PCR was the method, and the copy in TCRdb shows in-frame clones only, minus some. The profile shows some 60,000 clones, about 86% of them singletons. Unmatched junction bases numbered 7, after V lost 6 bases and J lost 9 bases. This CDR3 comprises 13 residues. Germline V CDR1 and CDR2: MNHEY, SMNVEV (reference sequence). Study-wide results and caveats: Few patients were studied, so findings need validation in larger groups.

Comments on this clone: Its specificity is unknown.

The specimen sequenced was CD4+ T cells from blood. V usage is TRBV27 and J usage is TRBJ2-7, with TRBD1 identical over 11 bases. The TCR was taken from a human donor in good health. In DNA form, the CDR3 reads TGTGCCAGCAGCCCGGACAGGGGGCAACGGCAGTACTTC. Translated, it gives CASSPDRGQRQYF.